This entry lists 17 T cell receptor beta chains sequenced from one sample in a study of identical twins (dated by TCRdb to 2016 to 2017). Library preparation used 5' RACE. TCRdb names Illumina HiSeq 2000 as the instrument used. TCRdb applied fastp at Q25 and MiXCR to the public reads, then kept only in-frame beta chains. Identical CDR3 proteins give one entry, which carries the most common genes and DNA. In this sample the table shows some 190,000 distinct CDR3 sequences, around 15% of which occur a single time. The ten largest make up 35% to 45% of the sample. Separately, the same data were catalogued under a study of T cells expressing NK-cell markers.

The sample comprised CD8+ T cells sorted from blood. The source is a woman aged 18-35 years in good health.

The CDR3 coding sequence is TGTGCCAGCAGCCCCTGGGAGAGCGACGAGCAGTACTTC. It codes for CASSPWESDEQYF. The rearrangement uses TRBV7-9 and TRBJ2-7, with D perhaps TRBD2 (5 bases). This CDR3 is built from 13 residues. V was trimmed by 5 bases and J by 5 bases, leaving 13 bases between them. Germline V gene data show CDR1 as SEHNR and CDR2 as FQNEAQ (reference sequence).

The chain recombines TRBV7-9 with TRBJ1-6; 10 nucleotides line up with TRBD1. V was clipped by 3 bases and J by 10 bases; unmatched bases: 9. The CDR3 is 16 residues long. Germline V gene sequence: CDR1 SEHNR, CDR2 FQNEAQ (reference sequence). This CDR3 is CASSFPRDRGFSPLHF. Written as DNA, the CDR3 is TGTGCCAGCAGCTTCCCCCGGGACAGGGGTTTCTCACCCCTCCACTTT.

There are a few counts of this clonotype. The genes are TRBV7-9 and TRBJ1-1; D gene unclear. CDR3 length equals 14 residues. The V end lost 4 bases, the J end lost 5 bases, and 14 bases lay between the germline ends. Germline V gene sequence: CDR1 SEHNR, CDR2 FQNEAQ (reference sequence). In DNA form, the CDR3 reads TGTGCCAGCAGCTCAACTCAAGGTCATACTGAAGCTTTCTTT. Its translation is CASSSTQGHTEAFF.

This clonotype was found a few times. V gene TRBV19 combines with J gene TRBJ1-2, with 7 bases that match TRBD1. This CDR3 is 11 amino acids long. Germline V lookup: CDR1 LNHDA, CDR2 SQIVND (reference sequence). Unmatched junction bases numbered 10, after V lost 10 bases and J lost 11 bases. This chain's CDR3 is CAKLRQGRYTF. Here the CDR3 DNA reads TGTGCCAAGTTACGACAGGGAAGATACACCTTC.

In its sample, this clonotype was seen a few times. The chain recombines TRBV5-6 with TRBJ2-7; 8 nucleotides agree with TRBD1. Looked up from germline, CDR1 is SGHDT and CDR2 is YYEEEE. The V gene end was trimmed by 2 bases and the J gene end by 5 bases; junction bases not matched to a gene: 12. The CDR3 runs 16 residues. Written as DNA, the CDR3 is TGTGCCAGCAGCTTCGGGCAGGGGGCCAATCTCGACGAGCAGTACTTC. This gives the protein CASSFGQGANLDEQYF.

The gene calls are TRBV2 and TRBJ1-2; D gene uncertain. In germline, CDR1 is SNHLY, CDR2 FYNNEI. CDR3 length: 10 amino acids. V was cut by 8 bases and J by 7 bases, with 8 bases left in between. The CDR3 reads CASGLSGYTF. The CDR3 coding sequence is TGTGCCAGCGGGCTTTCTGGCTACACCTTC.

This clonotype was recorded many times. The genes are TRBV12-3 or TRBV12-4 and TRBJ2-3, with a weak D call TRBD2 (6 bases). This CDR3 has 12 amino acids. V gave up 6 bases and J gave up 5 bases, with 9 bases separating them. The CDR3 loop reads CASSFGGDTQYF. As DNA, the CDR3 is TGTGCCAGCAGCTTCGGGGGAGATACGCAGTATTTT.

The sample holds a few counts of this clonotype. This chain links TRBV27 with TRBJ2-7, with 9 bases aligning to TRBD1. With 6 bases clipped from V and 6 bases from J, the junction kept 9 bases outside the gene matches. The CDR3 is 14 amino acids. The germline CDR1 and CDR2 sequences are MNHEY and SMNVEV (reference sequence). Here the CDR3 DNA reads TGTGCCAGCAGATTGACAGGGGGTTTGGGCGAGCAGTACTTC. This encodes CASRLTGGLGEQYF.

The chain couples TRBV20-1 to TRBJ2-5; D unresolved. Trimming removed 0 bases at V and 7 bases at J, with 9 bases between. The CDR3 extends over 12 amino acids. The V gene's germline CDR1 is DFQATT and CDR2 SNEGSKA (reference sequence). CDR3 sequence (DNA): TGCAGTGCTAGAGACTACGACATGACCCAGTACTTC. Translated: CSARDYDMTQYF.

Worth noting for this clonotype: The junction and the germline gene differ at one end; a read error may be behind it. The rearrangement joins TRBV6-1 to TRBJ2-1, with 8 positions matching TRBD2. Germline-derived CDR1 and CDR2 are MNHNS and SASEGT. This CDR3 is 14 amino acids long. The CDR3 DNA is TGTGCCAGCAGTCGCGGGAGGAGCTACGATGAGCAGTTCTTC. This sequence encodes CASSRGRSYDEQFF.

The CDR3 region has the DNA TGCAGCGTTTTCGGATTCTCCTACAATGAGCAGTTCTTC. Its translation: CSVFGFSYNEQFF. This chain connects TRBV29-1 to TRBJ2-1; D is unresolved. The CDR3 is 13 residues long. CDR1 SQVTM and CDR2 ANQGSEA come from the germline V gene. With 5 bases removed from V and 0 bases from J, the gap between germline ends came to 8 bases.

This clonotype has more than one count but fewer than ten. The CDR3 DNA reads TGCAGTGCTACCCCTCTAACCCTATACGAGCAGTACTTC. Translated, it gives CSATPLTLYEQYF. The V and J genes are TRBV20-1 and TRBJ2-7; D not resolved. CDR3 size: 13 residues. The V gene lost 4 bases and the J gene lost 4 bases, with 14 bases spanning the gap. Germline V gene sequence: CDR1 DFQATT, CDR2 SNEGSKA (reference sequence).

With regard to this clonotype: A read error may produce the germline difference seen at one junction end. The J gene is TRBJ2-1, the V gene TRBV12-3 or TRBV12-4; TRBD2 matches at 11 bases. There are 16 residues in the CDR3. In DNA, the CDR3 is TGTGCCAGCAGTGGGGGGACTAGCGGACTGTACAATGAGCAGCTCTTC. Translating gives CASSGGTSGLYNEQLF.

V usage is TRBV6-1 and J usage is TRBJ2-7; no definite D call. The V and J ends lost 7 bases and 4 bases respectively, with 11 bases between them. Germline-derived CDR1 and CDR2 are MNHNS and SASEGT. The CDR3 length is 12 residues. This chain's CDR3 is CASIGRPYEQYF. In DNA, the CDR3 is TGTGCCAGCATCGGCCGACCATACGAGCAGTACTTC.

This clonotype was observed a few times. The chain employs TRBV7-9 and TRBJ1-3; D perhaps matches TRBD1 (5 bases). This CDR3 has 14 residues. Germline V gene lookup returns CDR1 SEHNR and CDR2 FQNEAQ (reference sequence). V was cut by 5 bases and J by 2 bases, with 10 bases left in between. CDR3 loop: CASSGQGTGNTIYF. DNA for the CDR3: TGTGCCAGCAGCGGTCAGGGAACTGGAAACACCATATATTTT.

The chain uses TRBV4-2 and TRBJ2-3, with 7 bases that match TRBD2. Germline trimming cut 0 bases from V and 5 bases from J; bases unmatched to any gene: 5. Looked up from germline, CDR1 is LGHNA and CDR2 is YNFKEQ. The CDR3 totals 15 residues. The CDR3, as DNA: TGTGCCAGCAGCCAAGAGAGCGGGAACGTAGATACGCAGTATTTT. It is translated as CASSQESGNVDTQYF.

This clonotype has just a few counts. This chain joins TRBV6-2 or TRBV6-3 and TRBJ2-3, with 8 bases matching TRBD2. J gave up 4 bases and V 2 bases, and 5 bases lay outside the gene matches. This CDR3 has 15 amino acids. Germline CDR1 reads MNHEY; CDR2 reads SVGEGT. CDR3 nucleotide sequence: TGTGCCAGCAGTTACGACGGGAGGGCCTCAGATACGCAGTATTTT. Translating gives CASSYDGRASDTQYF.